A single sample is the source of the 8 T cell receptor beta chains below, sequenced in a study of OX40 agonist ivuxolimab in advanced cancers. This table comes from immunoSEQ multiplex PCR, and its TCRdb copy is limited to in-frame clones, with some not included. The repertoire holds 50,000 to 70,000 clones, with about 80% as singletons. This sample comprised CD4+ or CD8+ T cells sorted from blood, obtained in a trial of the OX40 agonist ivuxolimab. The receptors stem from an adult with an advanced solid tumor such as melanoma, head and neck, liver or kidney cancer.

About this clone: The sample contains more than one DNA sequence encoding this CDR3. CDR3 sequence reads: CASSVAGGRAGETQYF. Written as DNA, the CDR3 is TGTGCCAGCAGCGTAGCGGGCGGGAGGGCCGGGGAGACCCAGTACTTC. V and J are TRBV9 and TRBJ2-5, with 9 nucleotides matching TRBD2. The CDR3 is 16 amino acids. J lost 5 bases, V lost 0 bases, and 8 bases had no gene match. CDR1 SGDLS and CDR2 YYNGEE come from the germline V gene.

The CDR3 DNA follows: TGTGCCATCAGTTCCATTGGGGAGAGCTCCTACGAGCAGTACTTC. As protein: CAISSIGESSYEQYF. The gene calls are TRBV10-3 and TRBJ2-7; tentative D call: TRBD2 (5 bases). Germline CDR1 reads ENHRY; CDR2 reads SYGVKD. This CDR3 comprises 15 residues. V was pared by 5 bases and J by 0 bases, with 14 bases between.

The chain joins TRBV19 to TRBJ1-5, with D possibly TRBD1 on 6 matching bases. The CDR3 is 13 amino acids. Per germline, CDR1 LNHDA and CDR2 SQIVND (reference sequence). Trimming removed 7 bases at V and 4 bases at J, with 11 bases between. CDR3 DNA sequence: TGTGCCAGTAACAGGGACGTTAATCAGCCCCAGCATTTT. Its translation is CASNRDVNQPQHF.

The chain is built from TRBV6-5 and TRBJ2-1; D remains ambiguous. Looked up from germline, CDR1 is MNHEY and CDR2 is SVGAGI. The CDR3 is made up of 15 amino acids. Trimming stripped 0 bases from V and 4 bases from J, with 10 bases between. CDR3 sequence: CASSYSSLDYNEQFF. The DNA for the CDR3 is TGTGCCAGCAGTTACTCGAGCCTAGATTACAATGAGCAGTTCTTC.

Regarding this clone: It is unclear where the CDR3 begins or ends on the DNA, so no DNA is shown, and the CDR3 is as TCRdb lists it. The chain has TRBV6-1 and TRBJ2-1; the table gives TRBD2 as D, unverified against the DNA. From germline, CDR1 is MNHNS and CDR2 SASEGT. The CDR3 has 15 amino acids, counting both end residues. CDR3 sequence reads: CASSVVLLSFNEQFF.

The V and J genes are TRBV9 and TRBJ1-3; TRBD1 might be the D (5 bases). CDR3 length: 17 residues. The V end lost 4 bases, the J end lost 0 bases, and 17 bases lay between the germline ends. Per germline, CDR1 SGDLS and CDR2 YYNGEE. The CDR3 region has the DNA TGTGCCAGCAGCCCGACATTTGGGGCTTACTCTGGAAACACCATATATTTT. Encoded protein: CASSPTFGAYSGNTIYF.

This clone has only one observation. J is TRBJ1-1 and V is TRBV11-2; D is unresolved. This CDR3 is built from 13 residues. Germline-derived CDR1 and CDR2 are SGHAT and FQNNGV. V lost 3 bases and J lost 1, with 6 bases in between. In DNA, the CDR3 is TGTGCCAGCAGCTTTGAAAGGAACACTGAAGCTTTCTTT. Its translation is CASSFERNTEAFF.

V gene TRBV6-1 combines with J gene TRBJ1-2; D is uncertain. Trimming stripped 4 bases from V and 3 bases from J, with 12 bases between. The CDR3 runs to 14 residues. Per germline, CDR1 MNHNS and CDR2 SASEGT. The CDR3 DNA reads as TGTGCCAGCAGTGTGGACCGAGCGGACTATGGCTACACCTTC. Residues: CASSVDRADYGYTF.